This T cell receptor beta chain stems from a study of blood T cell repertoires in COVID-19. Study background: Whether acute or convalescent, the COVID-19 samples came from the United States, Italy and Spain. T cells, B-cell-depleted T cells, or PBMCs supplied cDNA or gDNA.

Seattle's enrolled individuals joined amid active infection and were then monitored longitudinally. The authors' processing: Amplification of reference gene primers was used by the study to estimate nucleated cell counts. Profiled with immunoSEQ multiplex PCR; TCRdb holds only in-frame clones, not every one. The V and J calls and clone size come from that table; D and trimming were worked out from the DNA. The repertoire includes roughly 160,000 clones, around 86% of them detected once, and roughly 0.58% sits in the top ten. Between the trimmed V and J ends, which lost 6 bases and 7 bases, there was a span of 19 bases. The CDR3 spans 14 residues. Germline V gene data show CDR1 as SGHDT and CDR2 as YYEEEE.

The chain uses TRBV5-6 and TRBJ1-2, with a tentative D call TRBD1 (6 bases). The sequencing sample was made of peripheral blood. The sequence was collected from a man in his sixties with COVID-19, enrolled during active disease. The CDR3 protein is CASTRGGVSGGYTF. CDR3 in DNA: TGTGCCAGCACTAGGGGGGGTGTTTCTGGTGGCTACACCTTC.